One sample yielded the 5 T cell receptor beta chains listed below, sequenced in a study of blood T cell repertoires in COVID-19. Measured with immunoSEQ multiplex PCR; TCRdb has only the in-frame clones, and not every one. This repertoire shows 200,000 to 300,000 clones, 88% found once; its top ten account for 0.99%. Sequencing was performed on peripheral blood. These receptors all come from a woman in her 40s who had recovered from COVID-19.

The chain uses TRBV7-9 and TRBJ1-2; 7 nucleotides line up with TRBD1. The CDR3 extends over 17 amino acids. The ends lost 5 bases at V and 3 bases at J; junction bases unmatched: 15. Germline V CDR1 and CDR2: SEHNR, FQNEAQ (reference sequence). The CDR3 DNA is TGTGCCAGCAGCCCAGGGGGTCGGGGCAGGGTGGACTATGGCTACACCTTC. Amino acids: CASSPGGRGRVDYGYTF.

V is TRBV7-2 and J is TRBJ2-7, with 7 bases identical to TRBD2. Germline-derived CDR1 and CDR2 are SGHTA and FQGNSA. V lost 0 bases, J lost 5 bases, and 4 bases stayed unmatched. The CDR3 is 14 amino acids. The CDR3 loop is CASSLAGGPDEQYV. The CDR3, as DNA: TGTGCCAGCAGCTTAGCGGGAGGGCCCGACGAGCAGTACGTC.

The chain carries TRBV7-6 and TRBJ2-3, with D perhaps TRBD1 (6 bases). Trimming took off 1 base at V and 6 bases at J, with 11 bases between the two ends. This CDR3 has 14 residues. The V gene's germline CDR1 is SGHVS and CDR2 FNYEAQ. CDR3 protein: CASSLGQGPDTQYF. In DNA, the CDR3 is TGTGCCAGCAGCTTAGGGCAGGGGCCGGATACGCAGTATTTT.

This clone appeared once. The chain combines TRBV5-6 with TRBJ2-5; D is undetermined. Trimming pared 0 bases from V and 2 bases from J, leaving 5 bases between. The CDR3 has 13 amino acids. The germline CDR1 and CDR2 sequences are SGHDT and YYEEEE. The CDR3 region is CASSLGGQETQYF. The DNA for the CDR3 is TGTGCCAGCAGCTTGGGCGGACAAGAGACCCAGTACTTC. The variable domain in full, completed from reference TRBV5-6 and TRBJ2-5, reads DAGVTQSPTHLIKTRGQQVTLRCSPKSGHDTVSWYQQALGQGPQFIFQYYEEEERQRGNFPDRFSGHQFPNYSSELNVNALLLGDSALYLCASSLGGQETQYFGPGTRLLVL.

V gene TRBV15 combines with J gene TRBJ2-4; weak D call: TRBD2 (6 bases). The CDR3 loop spans 18 amino acids. Per germline, CDR1 LNHNV and CDR2 YYDKDF (reference sequence). The V gene lost 3 bases and the J gene lost 3 bases, with 21 bases spanning the gap. In DNA form, the CDR3 reads TGTGCCACCAGCAGGGGGGGAGTATCAGGATTGGGCAAAAACATTCAGTACTTC. It translates to CATSRGGVSGLGKNIQYF. Combining the CDR3 with reference TRBV15 and TRBJ2-4 gives the whole variable domain DAMVIQNPRYQVTQFGKPVTLSCSQTLNHNVMYWYQQKSSQAPKLLFHYYDKDFNNEADTPDNFQSRRPNTSFCFLDIRSPGLGDTAMYLCATSRGGVSGLGKNIQYFGAGTRLSVL.